The clone carrying this T cell receptor (beta chain) was observed a few times. The data were taken from a study of cytomegalovirus exposure and HLA in healthy donors. This PCR relied on a set of 60 Vbeta primers and 13 Jbeta primers. Only in-frame clones appear in the TCRdb table, and some are missing; sequencing was by immunoSEQ multiplex PCR. The table lists roughly 79,000 clones, roughly 74% of them singletons. This receptor was identified in a woman between 50 and 59 years old in good health and CMV-seropositive. Material for sequencing was PBMCs.

This CDR3 reads CARSPEDGTDYEQYF. In DNA form, the CDR3 reads TGTGCCAGAAGCCCAGAGGACGGGACAGACTACGAGCAGTACTTC. V gene TRBV5-3 combines with J gene TRBJ2-7; 7 bases are shared with TRBD1. TRBV5-3 is filed as an ORF, its function uncertain. Unmatched junction bases numbered 10, after V lost 4 bases and J lost 3 bases. The CDR3 runs 15 residues.